This TCR beta chain was profiled in a study of pediatric ulcerative colitis. The assay was immunoSEQ multiplex PCR, and TCRdb's table has in-frame clones only and misses some. The repertoire holds roughly 30,000 clones, with roughly 78% as singletons. This clone was found a few times. Antigen specificity is unknown. Germline V gives CDR1 MNHEY, CDR2 SMNVEV (reference sequence). The CDR3 runs 16 residues. V gave up 5 bases and J gave up 3 bases; unmatched junction bases: 12. Whole-study results and caveats: Blood-rectal clonal overlap within each person was significantly higher in ulcerative colitis patients than controls. Acute severe colitis showed lower rectal diversity from clonal expansions.

Colonoscopy and blood draw happened at the same time. This clonotype originated in a boy younger than 18 with severe ulcerative colitis. Sequencing was done on a sample of blood. The chain uses TRBV27 and TRBJ1-1; 7 bases fit TRBD1. The CDR3 DNA is TGTGCCAGCAGTCAAACAGGGGTCCTCCCTTACACTGAAGCTTTCTTT. Protein sequence: CASSQTGVLPYTEAFF.